Shown below are 23 T cell receptor beta chains from a single sample sequenced in a study of identical twins (TCRdb year 2016). Preparation of the library involved 5' RACE. TCRdb shows the sequencer as Illumina HiSeq 2000. The raw public data were reprocessed by TCRdb itself: fastp quality trimming at Q25, MiXCR clonotype calling, in-frame beta chains only. A single entry per CDR3 protein holds the most common genes and DNA from its merged rows. The sample contains about 340,000 distinct CDR3 sequences, roughly 12% of them found a single time. The ten biggest clones cover 6% to 9% of the sample. These data were also reused for a study on yellow fever vaccine responses in identical twins.

The sequenced sample was CD8+ T cells sorted from blood. These receptors were obtained from a woman aged 18-29 years in good health.

This clonotype was counted many times. The V gene is TRBV29-1, the J gene TRBJ2-7, with D unclear. The CDR3 extends over 12 amino acids. V lost 3 bases, J lost 3 bases, and 9 bases lay in between. CDR1 is SQVTM and CDR2 is ANQGSEA in the germline V gene. Here the CDR3 reads CSVDGDGYEQYF. Here the CDR3 DNA reads TGCAGCGTTGACGGAGACGGCTACGAGCAGTACTTC.

The chain uses TRBV24-1 and TRBJ2-5; 8 bases are a match to TRBD1. Germline-derived CDR1 and CDR2 are KGHDR and SFDVKD. This CDR3 region has 16 residues. The V and J ends lost 3 bases and 1 base, in that order; junction bases with no gene match: 6. The CDR3 region has the DNA TGTGCCACCAGTGATCCCGGGACAGGCCTCCAAGAGACCCAGTACTTC. Residues: CATSDPGTGLQETQYF.

This clonotype was recorded a few times. The CDR3 loop is CASSGPSGEQYF. Here the CDR3 DNA reads TGTGCCAGCAGCGGCCCTAGTGGCGAGCAGTACTTC. The chain has TRBV7-9 and TRBJ2-7; no clear D. The CDR3 loop spans 12 amino acids. V was cut by 5 bases and J by 6 bases, with 11 bases left in between. Germline V CDR1 and CDR2: SEHNR, FQNEAQ (reference sequence).

J is TRBJ2-7 and V is TRBV10-2; D is possibly TRBD1 (6 bases). This CDR3 region has 15 residues. Looked up from germline, CDR1 is WSHSY and CDR2 is SAAADI. Trimming removed 3 bases at V and 0 bases at J, with 12 bases between. In DNA, the CDR3 is TGCGCCAGCAGTGAAAGGGGGACGAGCTCCTACGAGCAGTACGTC. It encodes CASSERGTSSYEQYV.

This clonotype was recorded only once. This chain connects TRBV5-5 to TRBJ2-7; the D call may be TRBD1 or TRBD2 (5 bases each). Trimming cost V 3 bases and J 5 bases, with 12 bases left between them. This CDR3 spans 13 amino acids. Germline CDR1 SGHKS, CDR2 YYEKEE (reference sequence). CDR3: CASSWVGEHEQYV. The CDR3, as DNA: TGTGCCAGCAGCTGGGTGGGGGAACACGAGCAGTACGTC.

This clonotype was counted a few times. CDR3 region: CASSFLAGGKETQYF. In DNA form, the CDR3 reads TGTGCCAGCAGCTTTCTAGCGGGGGGAAAAGAGACCCAGTACTTC. The rearrangement links TRBV11-2 to TRBJ2-5, with 11 nucleotides matching TRBD2. The trim removed 3 bases at V and 3 bases at J, leaving 3 bases unmatched. Germline V gene sequence: CDR1 SGHAT, CDR2 FQNNGV. CDR3 length: 15 amino acids.

DNA for the CDR3: TGTGCCAGCAGCCGAGGGACAGGGTGGGAGACCCAGTACTTC. Translating it yields CASSRGTGWETQYF. V is TRBV12-3 or TRBV12-4 and J is TRBJ2-5, with TRBD1 matching 9 bases. The V and J ends lost 6 bases and 5 bases, in that order; junction bases with no gene match: 7. This CDR3 is 14 amino acids long.

This clonotype has a count of ten or more. The rearrangement joins TRBV7-9 to TRBJ2-4, with D hard to call. V lost 3 bases and J lost 0, with 9 bases in between. The germline gives CDR1 SEHNR, CDR2 FQNEAQ (reference sequence). The CDR3 runs 15 residues. The CDR3 region has the DNA TGTGCCAGCAGCTTTTCCGAGTTAGCCAAAAACATTCAGTACTTC. This gives the protein CASSFSELAKNIQYF.

The table lists this clonotype with many counts. V usage is TRBV2 and J usage is TRBJ2-7, with a possible D match to TRBD2 (6 bases). The CDR3 is 15 amino acids. V was trimmed by 3 bases and J by 0 bases, leaving 12 bases between them. Germline CDR1 is SNHLY and CDR2 is FYNNEI. The CDR3 spells CASSDSGGNSYEQYF. CDR3 DNA sequence: TGTGCCAGCAGTGACTCTGGGGGGAACTCCTACGAGCAGTACTTC.

In its sample, this clonotype was seen a few times. This chain connects TRBV24-1 to TRBJ2-1; 11 positions agree with TRBD2. This CDR3 contains 16 residues. Germline V gene sequence: CDR1 KGHDR, CDR2 SFDVKD. V dropped 3 bases and J dropped 9; count of bases not matched to a gene: 9. The CDR3 DNA is TGTGCCACCAGTGATATTGGACTAGCGGGCGTTGGTGAGCAGTTCTTC. The encoded protein is CATSDIGLAGVGEQFF.

This rearrangement joins TRBV9 to TRBJ2-1, with 9 bases identical to TRBD2. This CDR3 is 14 amino acids long. Germline V gene lookup returns CDR1 SGDLS and CDR2 YYNGEE. The V segment lost 1 base and the J segment 4 bases; nucleotides outside the gene matches: 0. The CDR3 is CASSVLAGYNEQFF. The CDR3 nucleotides read TGTGCCAGCAGCGTACTAGCGGGGTACAATGAGCAGTTCTTC.

In its sample, this clonotype was seen a few times. The CDR3 reads CASSPGSGPSLYEQYF. The CDR3 bases are TGTGCCAGCAGCCCCGGCTCCGGACCATCTCTATACGAGCAGTACTTC. This sequence joins TRBV9 and TRBJ2-7; D gene unclear. The CDR3 consists of 16 residues. CDR1 is SGDLS, CDR2 YYNGEE, per germline. Trimming cost V 4 bases and J 4 bases, with 21 bases left between them. The complete variable domain, with remaining parts taken from reference TRBV9 and TRBJ2-7, reads DSGVTQTPKHLITATGQRVTLRCSPRSGDLSVYWYQQSLDQGLQFLIQYYNGEERAKGNILERFSAQQFPDLHSELNLSSLELGDSALYFCASSPGSGPSLYEQYFGPGTRLTVT.

The genes are TRBV28 and TRBJ2-3, with 8 bases identical to TRBD2. The CDR3 is made up of 15 amino acids. The trim removed 4 bases at V and 5 bases at J, leaving 8 bases unmatched. From germline, CDR1 is MDHEN and CDR2 SYDVKM. CDR3 sequence (DNA): TGTGCCAGCAGTTGGGGCGGGGGGAGAGGAGATACGCAGTATTTT. It encodes CASSWGGGRGDTQYF.

This clonotype was picked up a small number of times. The chain carries TRBV7-9 and TRBJ2-1; TRBD2 might be the D (5 bases). Germline loops: CDR1 SEHNR, CDR2 FQNEAQ (reference sequence). Trimming took 5 bases from V and 10 from J, leaving 15 bases between them. The CDR3 is made up of 13 amino acids. The CDR3 bases are TGTGCCAGCAGCCCGAGGGATGGGTGGGAGCAGTTCTTC. Protein sequence: CASSPRDGWEQFF. Full variable domain (outside the CDR3, taken from reference TRBV7-9 and TRBJ2-1): DTGVSQNPRHKITKRGQNVTFRCDPISEHNRLYWYRQTLGQGPEFLTYFQNEAQLEKSRLLSDRFSAERPKGSFSTLEIQRTEQGDSAMYLCASSPRDGWEQFFGPGTRLTVL.

This clonotype was counted a few times. This chain joins TRBV12-3 or TRBV12-4 and TRBJ2-1, with D unresolved. V was shortened by 5 bases and J by 6 bases, with 8 bases between the two germline ends. The CDR3 is 12 residues long. The CDR3 protein is CASSPTINEQFF. The CDR3 DNA follows: TGTGCCAGCAGTCCGACCATCAATGAGCAGTTCTTC.

This clonotype has just a few counts. This chain joins TRBV2 and TRBJ2-2, with 8 bases identical to TRBD2. V shed 9 bases, J shed 2 bases, and the junction held 5 bases outside the gene matches. Germline CDR1 SNHLY, CDR2 FYNNEI. The CDR3 sequence is 14 residues long. The CDR3 sequence: CASLAGQNTGELFF. The CDR3 DNA follows: TGTGCCAGTTTAGCGGGACAAAACACCGGGGAGCTGTTTTTT.

This CDR3 is CASSQEQGNTGELFF. In DNA, the CDR3 is TGTGCCAGCAGCCAAGAACAGGGGAACACCGGGGAGCTGTTTTTT. The chain joins TRBV4-2 to TRBJ2-2; D possibly corresponds to TRBD1 (6 bases). This CDR3 contains 15 residues. Germline-derived CDR1 and CDR2 are LGHNA and YNFKEQ. Trimming removed 0 bases at V and 1 base at J, with 6 bases between.

The chain has TRBV28 and TRBJ2-1, with D perhaps matching TRBD1 (5 bases). Germline CDR1 MDHEN, CDR2 SYDVKM. The CDR3 spans 14 residues. V shed 5 bases and J shed 4 bases, with 12 bases lying between them. The CDR3 DNA reads TGTGCCAGCAGTCCCGATAGGGGTTACAATGAGCAGTTCTTC. Its protein product is CASSPDRGYNEQFF.

The chain is built from TRBV10-2 and TRBJ2-3, with TRBD2 matching over 7 bases. The V gene's germline CDR1 is WSHSY and CDR2 SAAADI. The CDR3 totals 14 residues. V lost 1 base to trimming and J lost 6 bases; unmatched junction nucleotides: 4. CDR3 nucleotides: TGCGCCAGCAGTGAGTTGCGGGAGAGGGATACGCAGTATTTT. Translating it yields CASSELRERDTQYF.

The gene calls are TRBV6-5 and TRBJ2-1, with D hard to call. The CDR3 covers 11 residues. CDR1 and CDR2 (germline): MNHEY, SVGAGI. The germline V and J ends were trimmed by 7 bases and 6 bases, with 7 bases remaining between them. This chain's CDR3 is CASNLPNEQFF. CDR3 nucleotide sequence: TGTGCCAGCAACCTACCCAATGAGCAGTTCTTC.

J is TRBJ2-3 and V is TRBV9; a possible D gene is TRBD2 (6 bases). The CDR3 totals 15 residues. The V gene lost 0 bases and the J gene lost 3 bases, with 11 bases spanning the gap. CDR1 SGDLS and CDR2 YYNGEE come from the germline V gene. In DNA form, the CDR3 reads TGTGCCAGCAGCGTAGCCTCCGGGGGTACAGATACGCAGTATTTT. Amino acid sequence: CASSVASGGTDTQYF.

The V call is TRBV20-1, the J call TRBJ2-7; D not certain. Looked up from germline, CDR1 is DFQATT and CDR2 is SNEGSKA (reference sequence). V was shortened by 2 bases and J by 7 bases, with 12 bases between the two germline ends. This CDR3 region has 12 residues. The CDR3 DNA reads TGCAGTGCTAGAATCAGGTTTGGGGAGCAGTACGTC. Translation: CSARIRFGEQYV.

The chain couples TRBV7-8 to TRBJ2-1; 12 bases fit TRBD2. The junction had 7 bases not matched to a gene; V was cut back by 4 bases and J by 9 bases. Germline V gene data show CDR1 as SGHVS and CDR2 as FQNEAQ. The CDR3 extends over 15 amino acids. The CDR3 sequence: CASSYRTSGTFEQFF. The CDR3, as DNA: TGTGCCAGCAGCTACAGGACTAGCGGGACCTTTGAGCAGTTCTTC.